This T cell receptor (beta chain) was sequenced during a study of response to subunit inactivated influenza vaccine. General study results and limits: Authors suggested seasonal influenza vaccinations each recruit few new T cells.

As to this clonotype: The target antigen is unknown.

The V gene end was trimmed by 5 bases and the J gene end by 3 bases; junction bases not matched to a gene: 5. CDR3 length: 14 residues. In TCRdb, the RT-PCR reads were re-called with MiXCR into one record per CDR3 protein. The sample consists of about 780,000 distinct CDR3 sequences, around 18% of them appearing once. Sequencing was performed on PBMCs from blood, taken 5 days after vaccination. The receptor's source is a man aged 50-60 years who received an inactivated influenza vaccine. V usage is TRBV12-3 or TRBV12-4 and J usage is TRBJ2-7; 9 bases map to TRBD1. The CDR3 region has the DNA TGTGCCAGCAGTCGGACAGGGGAGAGCTACGAGCAGTACTTC. Its protein product is CASSRTGESYEQYF.